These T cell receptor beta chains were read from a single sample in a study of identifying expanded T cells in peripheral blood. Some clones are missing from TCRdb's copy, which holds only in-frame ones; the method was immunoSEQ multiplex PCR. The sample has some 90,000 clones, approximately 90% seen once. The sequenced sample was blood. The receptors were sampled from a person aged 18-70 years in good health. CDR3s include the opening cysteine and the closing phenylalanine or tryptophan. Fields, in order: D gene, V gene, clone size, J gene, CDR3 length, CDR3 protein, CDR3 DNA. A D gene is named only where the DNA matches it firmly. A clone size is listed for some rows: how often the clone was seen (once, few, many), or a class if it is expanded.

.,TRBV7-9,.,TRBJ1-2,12,CASGEGKRGYTF,TGTGCCAGCGGAGAGGGGAAAAGAGGCTACACCTTC
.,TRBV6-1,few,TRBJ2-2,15,CASSDLGTPTGELFF,TGTGCCAGCAGTGACCTCGGGACTCCCACCGGGGAGCTGTTTTTT
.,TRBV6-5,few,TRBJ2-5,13,CASRSQRGGTQYF,TGTGCCAGCAGAAGCCAGAGGGGGGGGACCCAGTACTTC
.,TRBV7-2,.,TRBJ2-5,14,CASSLILNQETQYF,TGTGCCAGCAGCTTAATCCTAAACCAAGAGACCCAGTACTTC
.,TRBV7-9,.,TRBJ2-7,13,CASSLSGRIEQYF,TGTGCCAGCAGCTTATCCGGCAGGATCGAGCAGTACTTC
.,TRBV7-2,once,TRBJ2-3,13,CASSFDLGDTQYF,TGTGCCAGCAGCTTTGACTTGGGAGATACGCAGTATTTT
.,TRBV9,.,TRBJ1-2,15,CASSVDLTGKYGYTF,TGTGCCAGCAGCGTGGACCTAACAGGGAAGTATGGCTACACCTTC
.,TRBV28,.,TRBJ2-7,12,CASSLFPYEQYF,TGTGCCAGCAGTTTATTCCCCTACGAGCAGTACTTC
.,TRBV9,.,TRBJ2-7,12,CASSVGEFEQYF,TGTGCCAGCAGCGTAGGGGAGTTCGAGCAGTACTTC
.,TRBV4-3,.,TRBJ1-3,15,CASSQEAGRGNTIYF,TGCGCCAGCAGCCAAGAAGCAGGGAGAGGAAACACCATATATTTT
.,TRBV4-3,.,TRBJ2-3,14,CASSQLRDGDTQYF,TGCGCCAGCAGCCAATTGAGGGACGGGGATACGCAGTATTTT
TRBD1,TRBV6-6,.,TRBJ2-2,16,CASNGYTGVYTGELFF,TGTGCCAGCAATGGATACACAGGGGTGTACACCGGGGAGCTGTTTTTT
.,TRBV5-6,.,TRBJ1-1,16,CASSWGSELLNTEAFF,TGTGCCAGCAGCTGGGGTAGTGAACTTTTGAACACTGAAGCTTTCTTT
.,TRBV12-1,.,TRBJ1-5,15,CASSFADRESQPQHF,TGTGCCAGCAGCTTTGCGGACAGGGAAAGCCAGCCCCAGCATTTT
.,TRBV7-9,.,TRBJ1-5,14,CASSPGPFDQPQHF,TGTGCCAGCAGCCCAGGACCTTTCGATCAGCCCCAGCATTTT
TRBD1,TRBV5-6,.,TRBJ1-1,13,CASSLGTGPEAFF,TGTGCCAGCAGCTTGGGGACAGGGCCTGAAGCTTTCTTT
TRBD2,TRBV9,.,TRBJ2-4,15,CASSPPSGGTNIQYF,TGTGCCAGCAGCCCTCCGAGCGGGGGCACGAACATTCAGTACTTC
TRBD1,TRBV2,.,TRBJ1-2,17,CASSESTRDRVRGGYTF,TGTGCCAGCAGTGAAAGTACTCGGGACAGGGTAAGGGGAGGCTACACCTTC
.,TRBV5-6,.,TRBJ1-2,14,CASSLVSGHYGYTF,TGTGCCAGCAGCTTGGTTTCGGGACACTATGGCTACACCTTC
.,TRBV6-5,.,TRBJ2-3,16,CASSYRALGGTDTQYF,TGTGCCAGCAGTTACAGGGCCCTAGGGGGCACAGATACGCAGTATTTT
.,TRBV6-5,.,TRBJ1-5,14,CASSYLQGRQPQHF,TGTGCCAGCAGTTACTTGCAGGGGAGGCAGCCCCAGCATTTT
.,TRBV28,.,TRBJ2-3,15,CASSLTQPSTDTQYF,TGTGCCAGCAGTTTAACCCAGCCTAGCACAGATACGCAGTATTTT